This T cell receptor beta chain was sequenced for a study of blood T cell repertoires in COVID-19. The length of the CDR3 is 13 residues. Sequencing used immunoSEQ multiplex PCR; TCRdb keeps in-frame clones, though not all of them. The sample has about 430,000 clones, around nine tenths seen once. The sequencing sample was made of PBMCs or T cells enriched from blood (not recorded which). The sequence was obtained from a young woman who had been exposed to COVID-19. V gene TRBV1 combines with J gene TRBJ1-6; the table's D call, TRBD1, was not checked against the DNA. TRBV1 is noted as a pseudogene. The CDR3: CTSSQDPQSPLHF. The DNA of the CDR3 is TGCACCAGCAGCCAAGATCCCCAATCACCCCTCCACTTT.